This T cell receptor (beta chain) was found in a study of blood T cells in healthy people across ages. For every donor, a draw yielded around 9.4 milliliters of peripheral blood. CDR3 length: 11 amino acids. From germline, CDR1 is SGHRS and CDR2 YFSETQ. V gave up 7 bases and J gave up 7 bases, with 12 bases separating them. Using a J-beta primer mix together with a sample-barcoded 5' primer, a second PCR was run for roughly 7 to 12 cycles. From the 5' RACE reads, TCRdb called clonotypes with MiXCR, one entry per CDR3 protein. Here the sample spans about 1.1 million distinct CDR3 sequences, 30% to 40% being singletons. Findings of the study overall: Expanded clonotype shifts may have been confounded, as the donors had an unknown CMV status.

A note on this clonotype: Antigen: not known.

V gene TRBV5-1 combines with J gene TRBJ2-7; D is ambiguous. The receptor was isolated from a man aged 18 to 29 in good health. Sequences were obtained from blood. CDR3 residues: CASGDYNEQYF. The CDR3 DNA reads as TGCGCCAGCGGAGATTACAATGAGCAGTACTTC.